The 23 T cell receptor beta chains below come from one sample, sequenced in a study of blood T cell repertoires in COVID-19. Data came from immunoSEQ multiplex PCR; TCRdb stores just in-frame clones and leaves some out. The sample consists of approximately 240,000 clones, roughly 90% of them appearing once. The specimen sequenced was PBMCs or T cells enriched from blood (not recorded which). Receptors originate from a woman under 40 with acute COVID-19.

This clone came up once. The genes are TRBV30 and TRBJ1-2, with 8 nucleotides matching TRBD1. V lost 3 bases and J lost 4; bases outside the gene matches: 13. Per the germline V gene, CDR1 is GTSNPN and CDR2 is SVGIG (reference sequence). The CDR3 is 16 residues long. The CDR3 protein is CAWRPVVLDRAYGYTF. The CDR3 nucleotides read TGTGCCTGGAGGCCCGTCGTCCTGGACAGGGCCTATGGCTACACCTTC.

The CDR3 DNA sequence: TGTGCCAGCAGCTTCCCGGGACAGTCCCCCTATGGCTACACCTTC. It translates to CASSFPGQSPYGYTF. The rearrangement links TRBV5-5 to TRBJ1-2, with 7 bases fitting TRBD1. Unmatched junction bases numbered 8, after V lost 2 bases and J lost 4 bases. CDR3 size: 15 residues. Per germline, CDR1 SGHKS and CDR2 YYEKEE (reference sequence).

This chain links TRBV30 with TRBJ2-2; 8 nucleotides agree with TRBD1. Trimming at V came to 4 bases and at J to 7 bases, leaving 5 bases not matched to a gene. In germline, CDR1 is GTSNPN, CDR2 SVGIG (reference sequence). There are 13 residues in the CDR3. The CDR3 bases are TGTGCCTGGAATGACAGGGGCGTCGGGGAGCTGTTTTTT. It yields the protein CAWNDRGVGELFF.

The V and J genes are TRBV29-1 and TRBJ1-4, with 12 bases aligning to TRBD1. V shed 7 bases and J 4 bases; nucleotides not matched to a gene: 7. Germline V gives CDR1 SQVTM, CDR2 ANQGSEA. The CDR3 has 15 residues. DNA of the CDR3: TGCAGCGCCTTGGGACAGGGGGCTTATAATGAAAAACTGTTTTTT. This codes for CSALGQGAYNEKLFF.

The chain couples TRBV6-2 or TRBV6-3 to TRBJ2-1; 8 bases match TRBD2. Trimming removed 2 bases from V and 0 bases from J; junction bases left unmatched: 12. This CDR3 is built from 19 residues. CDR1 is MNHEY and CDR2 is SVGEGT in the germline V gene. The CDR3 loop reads CASSYVASGSSSSYNEQFF. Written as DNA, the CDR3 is TGTGCCAGCAGTTACGTCGCTAGCGGGTCTTCTAGCTCCTACAATGAGCAGTTCTTC.

The CDR3 reads CASSWDRGYEQYF. As DNA, the CDR3 is TGTGCCAGCAGTTGGGACAGGGGCTACGAGCAGTACTTC. The chain couples TRBV12-3 or TRBV12-4 to TRBJ2-7; TRBD1 matches 10 bases. This CDR3 spans 13 amino acids. The V segment lost 4 bases and the J segment 3 bases; nucleotides outside the gene matches: 0.

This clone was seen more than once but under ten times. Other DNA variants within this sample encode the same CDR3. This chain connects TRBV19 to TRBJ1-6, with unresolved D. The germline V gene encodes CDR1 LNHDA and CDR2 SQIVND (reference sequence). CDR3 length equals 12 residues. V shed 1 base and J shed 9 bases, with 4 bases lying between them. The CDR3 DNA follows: TGTGCCAGTAGTATAGCGTCTTCACCCCTCCACTTT. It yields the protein CASSIASSPLHF.

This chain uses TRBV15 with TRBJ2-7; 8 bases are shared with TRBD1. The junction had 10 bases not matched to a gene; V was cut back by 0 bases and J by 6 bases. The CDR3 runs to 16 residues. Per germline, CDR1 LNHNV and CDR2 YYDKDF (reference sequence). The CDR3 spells CATSREGTGSSPEQYF. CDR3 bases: TGTGCCACCAGCAGAGAAGGGACAGGTTCTTCTCCCGAGCAGTACTTC. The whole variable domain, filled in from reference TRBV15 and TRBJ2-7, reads DAMVIQNPRYQVTQFGKPVTLSCSQTLNHNVMYWYQQKSSQAPKLLFHYYDKDFNNEADTPDNFQSRRPNTSFCFLDIRSPGLGDTAMYLCATSREGTGSSPEQYFGPGTRLTVT.

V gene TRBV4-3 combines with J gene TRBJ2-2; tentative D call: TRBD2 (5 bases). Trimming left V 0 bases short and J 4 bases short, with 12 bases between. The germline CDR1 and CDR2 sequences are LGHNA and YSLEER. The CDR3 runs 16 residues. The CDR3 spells CASSQERADRTGELFF. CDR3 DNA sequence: TGCGCCAGCAGCCAAGAGAGGGCGGACCGCACCGGGGAGCTGTTTTTT.

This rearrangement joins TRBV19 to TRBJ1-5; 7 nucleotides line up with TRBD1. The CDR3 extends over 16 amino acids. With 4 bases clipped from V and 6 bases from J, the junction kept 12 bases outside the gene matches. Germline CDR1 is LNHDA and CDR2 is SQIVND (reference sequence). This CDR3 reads CASSNTGARSGQPQHF. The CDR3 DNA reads TGTGCCAGTAGTAACACAGGGGCCCGCAGTGGTCAGCCCCAGCATTTT.

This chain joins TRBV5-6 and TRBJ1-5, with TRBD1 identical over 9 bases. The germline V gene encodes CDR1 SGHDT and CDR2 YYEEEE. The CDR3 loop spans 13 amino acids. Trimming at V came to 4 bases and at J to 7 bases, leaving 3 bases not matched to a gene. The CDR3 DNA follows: TGTGCCAGCAGCCGTACAGGGGGCCAGCCCCAGCATTTT. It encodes CASSRTGGQPQHF.

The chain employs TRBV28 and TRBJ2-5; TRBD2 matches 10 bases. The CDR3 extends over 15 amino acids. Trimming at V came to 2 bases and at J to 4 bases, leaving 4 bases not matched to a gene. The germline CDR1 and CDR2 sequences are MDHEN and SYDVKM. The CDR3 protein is CASSLRAGGLETQYF. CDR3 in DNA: TGTGCCAGCAGTTTAAGAGCGGGAGGGCTAGAGACCCAGTACTTC. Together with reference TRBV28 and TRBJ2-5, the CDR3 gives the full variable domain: DVKVTQSSRYLVKRTGEKVFLECVQDMDHENMFWYRQDPGLGLRLIYFSYDVKMKEKGDIPEGYSVSREKKERFSLILESASTNQTSMYLCASSLRAGGLETQYFGPGTRLLVL.

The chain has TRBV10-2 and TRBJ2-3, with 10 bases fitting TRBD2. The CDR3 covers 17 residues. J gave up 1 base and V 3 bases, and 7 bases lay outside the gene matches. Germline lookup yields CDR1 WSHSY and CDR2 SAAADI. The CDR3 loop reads CASSDLGAGGGTDTQYF. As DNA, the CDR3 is TGCGCCAGCAGTGACCTGGGAGCGGGGGGGGGCACAGATACGCAGTATTTT.

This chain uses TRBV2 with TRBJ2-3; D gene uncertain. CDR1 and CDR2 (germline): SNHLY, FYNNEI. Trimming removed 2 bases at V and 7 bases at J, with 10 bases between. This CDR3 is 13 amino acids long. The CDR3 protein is CASSESSTHTQYF. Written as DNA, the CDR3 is TGTGCCAGCAGTGAATCGTCGACACATACGCAGTATTTT.

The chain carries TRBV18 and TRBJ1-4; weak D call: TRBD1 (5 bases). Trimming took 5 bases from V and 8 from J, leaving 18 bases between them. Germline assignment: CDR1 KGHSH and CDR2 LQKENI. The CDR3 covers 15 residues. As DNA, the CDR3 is TGTGCCAGCTCAGGCGGGGGATCTCTGCGGGAAAAACTGTTTTTT. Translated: CASSGGGSLREKLFF. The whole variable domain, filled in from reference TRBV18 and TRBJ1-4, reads NAGVMQNPRHLVRRRGQEARLRCSPMKGHSHVYWYRQLPEEGLKFMVYLQKENIIDESGMPKERFSAEFPKEGPSILRIQQVVRGDSAAYFCASSGGGSLREKLFFGSGTQLSVL.

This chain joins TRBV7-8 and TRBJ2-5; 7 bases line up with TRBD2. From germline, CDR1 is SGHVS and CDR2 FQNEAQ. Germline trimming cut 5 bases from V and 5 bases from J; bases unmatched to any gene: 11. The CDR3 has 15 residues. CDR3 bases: TGTGCCAGCAGCCGCGGGAGTCTGGTGCCGGAGACCCAGTACTTC. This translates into CASSRGSLVPETQYF.

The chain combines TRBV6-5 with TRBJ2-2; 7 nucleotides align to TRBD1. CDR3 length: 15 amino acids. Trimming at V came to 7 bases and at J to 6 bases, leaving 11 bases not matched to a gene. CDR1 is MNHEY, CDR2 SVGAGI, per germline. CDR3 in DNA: TGTGCCAGCATCGAACAGGGGAACGTGGCCGGGGAGCTGTTTTTT. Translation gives CASIEQGNVAGELFF.

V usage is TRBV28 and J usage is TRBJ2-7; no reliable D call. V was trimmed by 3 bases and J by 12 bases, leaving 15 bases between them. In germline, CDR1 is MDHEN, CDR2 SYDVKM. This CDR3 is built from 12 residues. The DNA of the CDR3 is TGTGCCAGCAGTTTCCGTCTCCCAGAGGCGTACTTC. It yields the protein CASSFRLPEAYF.

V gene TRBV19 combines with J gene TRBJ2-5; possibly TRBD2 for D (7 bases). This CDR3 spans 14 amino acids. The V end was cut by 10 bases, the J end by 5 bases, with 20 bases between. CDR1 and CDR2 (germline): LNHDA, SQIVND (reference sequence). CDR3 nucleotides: TGTGCCACTTCCACCGGCGGGGGCCGGGAGACCCAGTACTTC. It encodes CATSTGGGRETQYF.

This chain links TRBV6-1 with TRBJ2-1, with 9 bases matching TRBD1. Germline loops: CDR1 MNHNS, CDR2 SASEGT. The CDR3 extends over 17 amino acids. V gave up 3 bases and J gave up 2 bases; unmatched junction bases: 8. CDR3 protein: CASSEVLGQGPYNEQFF. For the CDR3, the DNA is TGTGCCAGCAGTGAGGTTCTGGGACAGGGCCCCTACAATGAGCAGTTCTTC.

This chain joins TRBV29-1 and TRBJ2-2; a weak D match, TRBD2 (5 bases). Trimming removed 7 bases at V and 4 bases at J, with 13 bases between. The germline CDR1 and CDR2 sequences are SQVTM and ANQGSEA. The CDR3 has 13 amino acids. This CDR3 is CSARVPSTGELFF. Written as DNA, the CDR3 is TGCAGCGCGCGGGTTCCAAGCACCGGGGAGCTGTTTTTT.

The CDR3 DNA follows: TGCGCCAGCAGCTTACCAAGCGGGAGGTTCAATGAGCAGTTCTTC. Its translation: CASSLPSGRFNEQFF. The chain joins TRBV5-1 to TRBJ2-1, with 9 bases matching TRBD2. CDR1 SGHRS and CDR2 YFSETQ come from the germline V gene. Germline trimming cut 2 bases from V and 6 bases from J; bases unmatched to any gene: 6. The CDR3 totals 15 residues.

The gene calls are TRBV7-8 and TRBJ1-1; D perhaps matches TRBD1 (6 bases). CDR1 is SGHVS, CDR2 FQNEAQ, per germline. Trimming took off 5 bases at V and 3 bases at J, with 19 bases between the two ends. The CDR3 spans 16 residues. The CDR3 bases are TGTGCCAGCAGCCCATCGAGGCAGGGGCTGCACACTGAAGCTTTCTTT. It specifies CASSPSRQGLHTEAFF.